This T cell receptor beta chain was obtained from a study of shared T cell receptors in the human thymus. TCRdb keeps only in-frame clones here, not all; method: immunoSEQ multiplex PCR. The sample has roughly 710,000 clones, approximately 83% seen once. The CDR3 covers 18 residues. Per germline, CDR1 LGHNA and CDR2 YSLEER. Trimming took 3 bases from V and 5 from J; bases not matched to a gene: 9. A further study also used this sample, focusing on human thymus T cells. That publication notes: The sample donors, healthy Finnish infants, were having corrective surgery for congenital heart defects. Corrective heart surgery yielded resections, and these provided the thymus tissue. In unrelated individuals, thymic repertoires overlapped highly, according to related research.

The chain carries TRBV4-3 and TRBJ2-2; TRBD2 agrees at 13 bases. The sequenced sample was thymocytes. This clonotype was sampled from a girl under three years old with a congenital heart defect. The CDR3 bases are TGCGCCAGCAGCCACCCCCCGGGACTAGCGGGGCTAACCGGGGAGCTGTTTTTT. The encoded protein is CASSHPPGLAGLTGELFF.